This T cell receptor (beta chain) comes out of a study of T cell responses to AZD1222 COVID-19 vaccine. Findings and limits, study-wide: Sampling that yielded the repertoires occurred only after the peak T cell response. White British people made up most donors, females outnumbered males, and clonal diversity was possibly underestimated.

Produced via immunoSEQ multiplex PCR; TCRdb's table is partial and in-frame only. The sample carries 90,000 to 120,000 clones, about 90% recorded once. As regards this clone: No antigen is known for it.

The germline gives CDR1 MNHEY, CDR2 SMNVEV (reference sequence). With 6 bases clipped from V and 10 bases from J, the junction kept 10 bases outside the gene matches. This CDR3 is 15 amino acids long. The sequencing used peripheral blood, collected on day 0 of AZD1222 vaccination. This chain connects TRBV27 to TRBJ1-6; the match to TRBD1 covers 9 bases. The source is an adult in good health. The CDR3 protein is CASRQDRGLVSPLHF. CDR3 bases: TGTGCCAGCAGACAGGACAGGGGTCTCGTCTCACCCCTCCACTTT.